The 27 T cell receptor beta chains given below trace back to one sample, sequenced in a study of blood T cell repertoires in COVID-19. Produced via immunoSEQ multiplex PCR; TCRdb's table is partial and in-frame only. The repertoire includes roughly 200,000 clones, around nine tenths of them detected once, and about 6.7% sits in the top ten. Source material: peripheral blood. Source of these receptors: a man between 35 and 55 years old with acute or convalescent COVID-19.

This clone was detected only once. This chain connects TRBV9 to TRBJ2-4; 8 positions match TRBD2. The CDR3 is made up of 15 amino acids. The V and J ends lost 3 bases and 3 bases, in that order; junction bases with no gene match: 5. The V gene's germline CDR1 is SGDLS and CDR2 YYNGEE. DNA for the CDR3: TGTGCCAGCAGCGCGGGGGGGCCGAGCAAAAACATTCAGTACTTC. Protein product: CASSAGGPSKNIQYF.

This rearrangement joins TRBV10-2 to TRBJ2-7; 7 positions agree with TRBD1. J lost 6 bases, V lost 8 bases, and 13 bases had no gene match. The germline V gene encodes CDR1 WSHSY and CDR2 SAAADI. This CDR3 spans 14 amino acids. Here the CDR3 DNA reads TGCGCCAGCGGGAGACAGGGACGGCTATTCGAGCAGTACTTC. Its protein is CASGRQGRLFEQYF.

V usage is TRBV11-3 and J usage is TRBJ2-2, with 7 bases identical to TRBD2. Germline V gene data show CDR1 as SGHNT and CDR2 as YENEEA. V shed 3 bases, J shed 5 bases, and the junction held 6 bases outside the gene matches. CDR3 length equals 15 residues. CDR3 residues: CASSLGAGRTGELFF. The CDR3, as DNA: TGTGCCAGCAGCTTGGGAGCGGGGAGGACCGGGGAGCTGTTTTTT. Combining the CDR3 with reference TRBV11-3 and TRBJ2-2 gives the whole variable domain EAGVVQSPRYKIIEKKQPVAFWCNPISGHNTLYWYLQNLGQGPELLIRYENEEAVDDSQLPKDRFSAERLKGVDSTLKIQPAELGDSAVYLCASSLGAGRTGELFFGEGSRLTVL.

CDR3 sequence (DNA): TGTGCCAGCAGCTTTGAGGCAGGGAAAGTCTATGGCTACACCTTC. Protein: CASSFEAGKVYGYTF. The chain employs TRBV7-9 and TRBJ1-2, with D possibly TRBD1 on 5 matching bases. The V end was cut by 3 bases, the J end by 4 bases, with 15 bases between. This CDR3 is 15 amino acids long. CDR1 SEHNR and CDR2 FQNEAQ come from the germline V gene (reference sequence).

The chain couples TRBV19 to TRBJ1-6; 7 positions agree with TRBD1. The germline V gene encodes CDR1 LNHDA and CDR2 SQIVND (reference sequence). The CDR3 contains 13 residues. V lost 8 bases and J lost 7; bases outside the gene matches: 5. CDR3: CASEGAGNSPLHF. The CDR3 nucleotides read TGTGCCAGTGAGGGGGCCGGGAATTCACCCCTCCACTTT.

In its sample, this clone was seen a few times. The V gene is TRBV6-2 or TRBV6-3, the J gene TRBJ1-2, with unresolved D. Trimming left V 3 bases short and J 4 bases short, with 24 bases between. CDR3 length equals 18 residues. Germline-derived CDR1 and CDR2 are MNHEY and SVGEGT. The CDR3 nucleotides read TGTGCCAGCAGTTATTCGAAGTTATTGGCAGATCTCTCCTATGGCTACACCTTC. As protein: CASSYSKLLADLSYGYTF.

The table lists this clone with a count of one. This chain uses TRBV4-1 with TRBJ2-7; 13 bases are shared with TRBD2. Germline CDR1 MGHRA, CDR2 YSYEKL. V shed 0 bases and J 3 bases; nucleotides not matched to a gene: 14. The CDR3 contains 20 residues. The CDR3 loop reads CASSQDWGATSGGPNYEQYF. CDR3 nucleotides: TGCGCCAGCAGCCAAGACTGGGGAGCGACTAGCGGGGGGCCTAACTACGAGCAGTACTTC.

The chain joins TRBV9 to TRBJ1-2; no definite D call. The V gene lost 4 bases and the J gene lost 6 bases, with 13 bases spanning the gap. CDR3 length equals 13 residues. CDR1 and CDR2 from the germline V gene are SGDLS and YYNGEE. In DNA, the CDR3 is TGTGCCAGCAGCTCCCCTAGCGGGAATGGCTACACCTTC. This codes for CASSSPSGNGYTF.

V and J are TRBV19 and TRBJ1-2; 9 bases are shared with TRBD1. J gave up 5 bases and V 4 bases, and 2 bases lay outside the gene matches. The germline gives CDR1 LNHDA, CDR2 SQIVND (reference sequence). This CDR3 is built from 13 residues. DNA of the CDR3: TGTGCCAGTAGTACTGGACAGGGGTATGGCTACACCTTC. It encodes CASSTGQGYGYTF.

The chain joins TRBV2 to TRBJ2-1; D is perhaps TRBD1 (6 bases). The CDR3 totals 15 residues. Trimming took 6 bases from V and 0 from J, leaving 12 bases between them. The V gene's germline CDR1 is SNHLY and CDR2 FYNNEI. CDR3 in amino acids: CASSLDRSSYNEQFF. The CDR3 bases are TGTGCCAGCAGCCTAGACAGGAGCTCCTACAATGAGCAGTTCTTC.

J is TRBJ1-1 and V is TRBV6-5; D unresolved. The CDR3 loop spans 12 amino acids. V lost 7 bases and J lost 3, with 9 bases in between. Germline V gives CDR1 MNHEY, CDR2 SVGAGI. This CDR3 reads CASKEGDTEAFF. In DNA form, the CDR3 reads TGTGCCAGCAAGGAGGGAGACACTGAAGCTTTCTTT.

The V call is TRBV27, the J call TRBJ2-3; tentative D call: TRBD2 (5 bases). This CDR3 has 15 amino acids. Germline-derived CDR1 and CDR2 are MNHEY and SMNVEV (reference sequence). Between the trimmed V and J ends, which lost 0 bases and 0 bases, there was a span of 7 bases. DNA for the CDR3: TGTGCCAGCAGTTTATCCCGAGGGAGCACAGATACGCAGTATTTT. Protein: CASSLSRGSTDTQYF.

The gene calls are TRBV5-4 and TRBJ2-1; 8 positions agree with TRBD1. This CDR3 has 12 residues. V was clipped by 4 bases and J by 9 bases; unmatched bases: 3. Germline CDR1 SGHNT, CDR2 YYREEE (reference sequence). CDR3 DNA sequence: TGTGCCAGCAGCAACGACAGGGGTGAGCAGTTCTTC. It is translated as CASSNDRGEQFF. Looking up the rest from reference TRBV5-4 and TRBJ2-1 gives the full variable domain: ETGVTQSPTHLIKTRGQQVTLRCSSQSGHNTVSWYQQALGQGPQFIFQYYREEENGRGNFPPRFSGLQFPNYSSELNVNALELDDSALYLCASSNDRGEQFFGPGTRLTVL.

This clone has only one observation. The chain uses TRBV19 and TRBJ1-6; 12 nucleotides line up with TRBD1. The CDR3 covers 18 residues. Germline V CDR1 and CDR2: LNHDA, SQIVND (reference sequence). With V trimmed by 6 bases and J by 2 bases, 8 bases remained unmatched. The CDR3 DNA sequence: TGTGCCAGTAGGCCCGGGACAGGGGGCTTTCCCTATAATTCACCCCTCCACTTT. This encodes CASRPGTGGFPYNSPLHF.

This clone occurred a few times. This rearrangement joins TRBV7-2 to TRBJ1-2, with 12 bases matching TRBD1. Trimming took 5 bases from V and 8 from J; bases not matched to a gene: 9. The length of the CDR3 is 15 residues. Germline V gene data show CDR1 as SGHTA and CDR2 as FQGNSA. In DNA form, the CDR3 reads TGTGCCAGCAGCCTTGCGGGACAGGGGGCCCAAGGCTACACCTTC. Protein product: CASSLAGQGAQGYTF.

V is TRBV6-2 or TRBV6-3 and J is TRBJ2-7, with 7 bases fitting TRBD1. This CDR3 comprises 14 residues. The germline V gene encodes CDR1 MNHEY and CDR2 SVGEGT. V shed 2 bases and J 5 bases; nucleotides not matched to a gene: 6. The CDR3 nucleotides read TGTGCCAGCAGTTACCTTCGGACAGGTCACGAGCAGTACTTC. Encoded protein: CASSYLRTGHEQYF.

The chain is built from TRBV10-3 and TRBJ2-7; 8 nucleotides agree with TRBD1. Germline V lookup: CDR1 ENHRY, CDR2 SYGVKD. V lost 4 bases and J lost 2; bases outside the gene matches: 4. CDR3 length: 14 amino acids. CDR3 loop: CAISGQGRTYEQYF. CDR3 DNA sequence: TGTGCCATCAGTGGACAGGGGAGGACCTACGAGCAGTACTTC.

The genes are TRBV6-4 and TRBJ2-3, with 9 bases lining up with TRBD2. Germline CDR1 reads MRHNA; CDR2 reads SNTAGT. This CDR3 is built from 19 residues. J lost 4 bases, V lost 5 bases, and 19 bases had no gene match. Written as DNA, the CDR3 is TGTGCCAGCAGTCCTGGGGGTAGCGGGGGTGCTAGGAAGTCAGATACGCAGTATTTT. As protein: CASSPGGSGGARKSDTQYF.

This sequence joins TRBV5-1 and TRBJ2-2; 8 bases map to TRBD1. In germline, CDR1 is SGHRS, CDR2 YFSETQ. The CDR3 is made up of 18 amino acids. V lost 3 bases and J lost 5; bases outside the gene matches: 15. CDR3 sequence reads: CASSSTAQGAPVTGELFF. For the CDR3, the DNA is TGCGCCAGCAGCTCCACAGCTCAGGGGGCGCCGGTTACCGGGGAGCTGTTTTTT.

In DNA, the CDR3 is TGTGCCAGCACTGACCTGACAGGGGTATTTACCTTC. Encoded protein: CASTDLTGVFTF. The chain uses TRBV2 and TRBJ1-2; TRBD1 matches 8 bases. The junction had 12 bases not matched to a gene; V was cut back by 7 bases and J by 14 bases. The CDR3 length is 12 residues. Germline V gene lookup returns CDR1 SNHLY and CDR2 FYNNEI.

Worth noting for this clone: The germline gene is not matched at one end of the junction; a read error may be the cause. Other DNA sequences in this specimen translate into the identical CDR3. The chain employs TRBV19 and TRBJ1-1; 7 bases map to TRBD1. Looked up from germline, CDR1 is LNHDA and CDR2 is SQIVND (reference sequence). This CDR3 contains 15 residues. CDR3 DNA: TGTGCCAGTAGTAAGGGGGCGAGGGCGAACACTGAGGCTTTCTTT. It translates to CASSKGARANTEAFF.

The count of this clone is one. The V gene is TRBV2, the J gene TRBJ2-3; 9 bases line up with TRBD2. V shed 7 bases and J 0 bases; nucleotides not matched to a gene: 2. This CDR3 spans 14 amino acids. Germline CDR1 is SNHLY and CDR2 is FYNNEI. Written as DNA, the CDR3 is TGTGCCAGCACCGCGGGGGGGAGCACAGATACGCAGTATTTT. This translates into CASTAGGSTDTQYF.

J is TRBJ2-3 and V is TRBV3-1 (or the pseudogene TRBV3-2), with a possible D match to TRBD2 (6 bases). The germline CDR1 and CDR2 sequences are LGHDT and YNNKEL (reference sequence). The CDR3 runs to 15 residues. Trimming stripped 4 bases from V and 2 bases from J, with 13 bases between. CDR3 nucleotide sequence: TGTGCCAGCAGCCCAACGTGGGGGGTCACAGATACGCAGTATTTT. Encoded protein: CASSPTWGVTDTQYF.

The J gene is TRBJ2-1, the V gene TRBV9; 8 nucleotides match TRBD2. Germline V gene lookup returns CDR1 SGDLS and CDR2 YYNGEE. The CDR3 sequence is 15 residues long. The junction had 9 bases not matched to a gene; V was cut back by 4 bases and J by 6 bases. As DNA, the CDR3 is TGTGCCAGCAGCACCCGAGCGGGGGCCGGCAATGAGCAGTTCTTC. The encoded protein is CASSTRAGAGNEQFF.

The J gene is TRBJ2-7, the V gene TRBV6-6, with a possible D match to TRBD1 (6 bases). CDR1 is MNHNY, CDR2 SVGAGI, per germline (reference sequence). V lost 5 bases and J 3 bases, leaving 23 bases between the germline ends. The CDR3 runs to 17 residues. CDR3: CASSPPLYRAGNYEQYF. The CDR3 nucleotides are TGTGCCAGCAGTCCGCCCCTGTACAGGGCCGGGAACTACGAGCAGTACTTC.

The rearrangement links TRBV28 to TRBJ1-1, with D uncertain. Between the trimmed V and J ends, which lost 3 bases and 0 bases, there was a span of 8 bases. The germline gives CDR1 MDHEN, CDR2 SYDVKM. This CDR3 has 14 residues. CDR3 amino acids: CASSFLRVNTEAFF. CDR3 bases: TGTGCCAGCAGTTTTCTGAGGGTGAACACTGAAGCTTTCTTT.

The V gene is TRBV5-6, the J gene TRBJ2-1; D is perhaps TRBD1 (7 bases). Germline CDR1 reads SGHDT; CDR2 reads YYEEEE. Trimming took off 0 bases at V and 6 bases at J, with 19 bases between the two ends. This CDR3 spans 17 amino acids. This CDR3 reads CASSLETGRGALNEQFF. CDR3 coding DNA: TGTGCCAGCAGCTTGGAGACAGGCAGGGGGGCGCTCAATGAGCAGTTCTTC. Using reference TRBV5-6 and TRBJ2-1 for the parts outside the CDR3, the full variable domain is DAGVTQSPTHLIKTRGQQVTLRCSPKSGHDTVSWYQQALGQGPQFIFQYYEEEERQRGNFPDRFSGHQFPNYSSELNVNALLLGDSALYLCASSLETGRGALNEQFFGPGTRLTVL.